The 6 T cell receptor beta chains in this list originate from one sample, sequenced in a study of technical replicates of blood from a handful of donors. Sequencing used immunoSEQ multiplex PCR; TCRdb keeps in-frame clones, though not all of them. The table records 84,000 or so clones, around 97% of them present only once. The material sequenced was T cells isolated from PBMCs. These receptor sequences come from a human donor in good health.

For the CDR3, the DNA is TGTGCCAGCAGCTTAACCGCGGCAGTTAATTCACCCCTCCACTTT. Its protein is CASSLTAAVNSPLHF. The chain carries TRBV11-2 and TRBJ1-6; D is undetermined. The CDR3 runs to 15 residues. Deletions cut 2 bases from V and 6 bases from J, with 11 bases between. The germline V gene has CDR1 SGHAT and CDR2 FQNNGV.

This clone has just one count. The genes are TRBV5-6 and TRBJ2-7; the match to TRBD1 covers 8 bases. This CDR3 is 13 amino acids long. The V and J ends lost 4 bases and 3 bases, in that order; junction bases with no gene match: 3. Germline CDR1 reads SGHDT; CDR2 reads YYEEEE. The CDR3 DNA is TGTGCCAGCAGCCCACAGGGGGGCTACGAGCAGTACTTC. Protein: CASSPQGGYEQYF.

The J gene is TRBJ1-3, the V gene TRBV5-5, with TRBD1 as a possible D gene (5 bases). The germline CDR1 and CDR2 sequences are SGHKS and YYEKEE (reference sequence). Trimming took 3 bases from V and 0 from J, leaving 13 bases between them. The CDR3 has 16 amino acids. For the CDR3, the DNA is TGTGCCAGCAGCTCCCGGGACTGGTTCTCTGGAAACACCATATATTTT. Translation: CASSSRDWFSGNTIYF. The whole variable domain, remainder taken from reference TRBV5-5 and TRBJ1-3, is DAGVTQSPTHLIKTRGQQVTLRCSPISGHKSVSWYQQVLGQGPQFIFQYYEKEERGRGNFPDRFSARQFPNYSSELNVNALLLGDSALYLCASSSRDWFSGNTIYFGEGSWLTVV.

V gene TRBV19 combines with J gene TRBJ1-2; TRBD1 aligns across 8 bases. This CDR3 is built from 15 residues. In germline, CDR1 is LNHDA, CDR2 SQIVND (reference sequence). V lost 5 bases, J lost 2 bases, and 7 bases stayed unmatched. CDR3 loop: CASSPGQGWNYGYTF. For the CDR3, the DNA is TGTGCCAGTAGTCCCGGACAGGGATGGAACTATGGCTACACCTTC.

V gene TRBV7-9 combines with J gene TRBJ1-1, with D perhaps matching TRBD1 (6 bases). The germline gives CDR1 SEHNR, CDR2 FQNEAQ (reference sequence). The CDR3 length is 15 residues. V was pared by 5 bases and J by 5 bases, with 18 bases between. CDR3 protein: CASSLGDIRYTEAFF. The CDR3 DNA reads TGTGCCAGCAGCCTAGGGGACATCCGCTATACTGAAGCTTTCTTT. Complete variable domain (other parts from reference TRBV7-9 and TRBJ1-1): DTGVSQNPRHKITKRGQNVTFRCDPISEHNRLYWYRQTLGQGPEFLTYFQNEAQLEKSRLLSDRFSAERPKGSFSTLEIQRTEQGDSAMYLCASSLGDIRYTEAFFGQGTRLTVV.

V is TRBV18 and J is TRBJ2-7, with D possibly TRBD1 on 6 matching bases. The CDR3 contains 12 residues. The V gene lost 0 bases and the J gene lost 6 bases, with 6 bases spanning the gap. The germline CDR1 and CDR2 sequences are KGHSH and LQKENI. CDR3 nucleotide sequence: TGTGCCAGCTCACCACCAGGGGGCGAGCAGTACTTC. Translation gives CASSPPGGEQYF.